This T cell receptor (beta chain) was profiled in a study of PD-1 blockade in mismatch repair-deficient tumors. Study-wide context: Patients had eleven to twelve mismatch repair-deficient cancer types, all previously treated and progressing.

Germline values: CDR1 SGHTA, CDR2 FQGNSA. This CDR3 region has 14 residues. The V end was cut by 6 bases, the J end by 4 bases, with 12 bases between. This table comes from immunoSEQ multiplex PCR, and its TCRdb copy is limited to in-frame clones, with some not included. The table includes around 110,000 clones, about 74% detected once. The J gene is TRBJ1-4, the V gene TRBV7-2; D remains unclear. Sequencing was performed on peripheral blood, taken around 60 weeks after starting pembrolizumab. The origin of this receptor is an adult with mismatch repair-deficient cancer. CDR3 amino acids: CASRLMPGNEKLFF. The CDR3 bases are TGTGCCAGCAGGTTAATGCCGGGTAATGAAAAACTGTTTTTT.